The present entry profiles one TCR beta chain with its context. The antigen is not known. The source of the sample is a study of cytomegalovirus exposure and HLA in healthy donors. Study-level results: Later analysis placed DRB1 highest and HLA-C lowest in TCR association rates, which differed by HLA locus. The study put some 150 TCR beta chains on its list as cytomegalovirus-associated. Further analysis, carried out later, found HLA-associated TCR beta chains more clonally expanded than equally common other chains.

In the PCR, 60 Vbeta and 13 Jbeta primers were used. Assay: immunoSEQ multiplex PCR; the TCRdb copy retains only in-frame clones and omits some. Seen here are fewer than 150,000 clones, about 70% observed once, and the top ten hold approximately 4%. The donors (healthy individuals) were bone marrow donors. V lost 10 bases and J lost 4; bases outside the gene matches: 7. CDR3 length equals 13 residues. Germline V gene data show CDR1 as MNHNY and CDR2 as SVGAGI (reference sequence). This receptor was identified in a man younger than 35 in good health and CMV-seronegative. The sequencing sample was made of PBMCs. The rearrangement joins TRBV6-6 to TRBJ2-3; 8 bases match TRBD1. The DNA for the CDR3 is TGTGCCACCCTAAACAGGGGGGCAGATACGCAGTATTTT. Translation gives CATLNRGADTQYF.